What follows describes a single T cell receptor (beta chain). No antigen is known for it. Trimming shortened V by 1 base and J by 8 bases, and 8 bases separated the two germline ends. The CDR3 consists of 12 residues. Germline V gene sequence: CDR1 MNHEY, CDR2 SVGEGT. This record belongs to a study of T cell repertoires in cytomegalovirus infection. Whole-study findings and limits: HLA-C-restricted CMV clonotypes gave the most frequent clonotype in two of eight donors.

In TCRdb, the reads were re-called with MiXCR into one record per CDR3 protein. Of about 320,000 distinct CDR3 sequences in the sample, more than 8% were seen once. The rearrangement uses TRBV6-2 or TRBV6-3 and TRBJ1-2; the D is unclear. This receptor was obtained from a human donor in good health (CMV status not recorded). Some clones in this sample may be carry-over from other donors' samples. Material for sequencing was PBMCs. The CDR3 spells CASSYWKNGYTF. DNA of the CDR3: TGTGCCAGCAGTTACTGGAAAAACGGCTACACCTTC.